This TCR beta chain was recovered during a study of cytotoxic CD8 clonotypes in ibrutinib-treated CLL. Study findings and constraints: Upon ibrutinib response clonality rose, and upon progression it fell back toward baseline.

This clone came up a few times. What it binds is unknown. Measured with immunoSEQ multiplex PCR; TCRdb has only the in-frame clones, and not every one. The sample includes about 140,000 clones, under 95% of them seen just once. V was shortened by 10 bases and J by 3 bases, with 13 bases between the two germline ends. Germline CDR1 reads MNHEY; CDR2 reads SVGAGI. CDR3 length: 13 amino acids. Cryopreserved PBMCs yielded around 2.1 micrograms of genomic DNA for TCR beta libraries. The sequenced sample was PBMCs, obtained after 12 months of ibrutinib treatment. The origin of this receptor is a human donor with chronic lymphocytic leukemia. The chain combines TRBV6-5 with TRBJ1-5; D remains unclear. CDR3 DNA: TGTGCCACCCGAAGGTGGAACAATCAGCCCCAGCATTTT. Protein: CATRRWNNQPQHF.